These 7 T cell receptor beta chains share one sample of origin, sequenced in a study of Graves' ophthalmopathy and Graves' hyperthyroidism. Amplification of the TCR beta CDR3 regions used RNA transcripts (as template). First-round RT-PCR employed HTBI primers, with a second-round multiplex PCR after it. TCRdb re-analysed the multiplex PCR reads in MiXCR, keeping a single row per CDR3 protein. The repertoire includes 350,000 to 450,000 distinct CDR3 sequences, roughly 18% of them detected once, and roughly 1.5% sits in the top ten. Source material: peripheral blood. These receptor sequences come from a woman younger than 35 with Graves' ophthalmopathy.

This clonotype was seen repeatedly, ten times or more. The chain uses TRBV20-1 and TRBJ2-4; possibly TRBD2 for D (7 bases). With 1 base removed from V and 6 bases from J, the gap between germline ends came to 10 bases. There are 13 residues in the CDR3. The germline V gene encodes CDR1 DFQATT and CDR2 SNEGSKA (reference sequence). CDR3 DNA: TGCAGTGCTAGAGTGGGAGGGGGAAACATTCAGTACTTC. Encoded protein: CSARVGGGNIQYF.

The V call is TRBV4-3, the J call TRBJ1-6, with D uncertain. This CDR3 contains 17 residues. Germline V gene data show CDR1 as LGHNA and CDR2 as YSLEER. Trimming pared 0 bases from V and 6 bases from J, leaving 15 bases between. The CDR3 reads CASSQDLEAPTNSPLHF. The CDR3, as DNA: TGCGCCAGCAGCCAAGATTTAGAGGCACCGACTAATTCACCCCTCCACTTT.

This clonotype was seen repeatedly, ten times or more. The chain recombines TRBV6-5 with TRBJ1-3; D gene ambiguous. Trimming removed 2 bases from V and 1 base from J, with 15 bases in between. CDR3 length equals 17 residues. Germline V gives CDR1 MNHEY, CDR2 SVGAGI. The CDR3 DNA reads TGTGCCAGCAGTTACGGTTCAGGATTATTTTCTGGAAACACCATATATTTT. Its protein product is CASSYGSGLFSGNTIYF.

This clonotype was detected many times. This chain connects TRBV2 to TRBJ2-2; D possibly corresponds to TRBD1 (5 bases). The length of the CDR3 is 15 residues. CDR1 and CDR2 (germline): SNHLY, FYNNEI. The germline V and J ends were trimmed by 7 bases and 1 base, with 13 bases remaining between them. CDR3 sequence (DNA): TGTGCCAGCAAGGAGCTAGGGGTGAACACCGGGGAGCTGTTTTTT. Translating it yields CASKELGVNTGELFF.

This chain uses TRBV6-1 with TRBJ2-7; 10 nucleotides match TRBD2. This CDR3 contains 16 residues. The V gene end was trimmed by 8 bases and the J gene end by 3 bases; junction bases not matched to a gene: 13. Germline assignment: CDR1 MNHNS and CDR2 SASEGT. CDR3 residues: CASSLSGTSVYYEQYF. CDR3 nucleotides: TGTGCCAGCTCTCTATCCGGGACTAGCGTATACTACGAGCAGTACTTC.

CDR3 coding DNA: TGTGCCAGCAGTTTACTTTCGGGGCGGAGCACCGGGGAGCTGTTTTTT. This codes for CASSLLSGRSTGELFF. The chain uses TRBV28 and TRBJ2-2; the D call may be TRBD1 or TRBD2 (5 bases each). Looked up from germline, CDR1 is MDHEN and CDR2 is SYDVKM. Trimming cost V 2 bases and J 4 bases, with 14 bases left between them. The CDR3 runs 16 residues.

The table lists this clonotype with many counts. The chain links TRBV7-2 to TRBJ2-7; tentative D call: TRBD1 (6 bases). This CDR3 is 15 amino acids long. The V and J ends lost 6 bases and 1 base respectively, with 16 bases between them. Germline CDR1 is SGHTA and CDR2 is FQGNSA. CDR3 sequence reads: CASSRQVLGSYEQYF. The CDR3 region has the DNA TGTGCCAGCAGTCGACAGGTTTTGGGGTCCTACGAGCAGTACTTC. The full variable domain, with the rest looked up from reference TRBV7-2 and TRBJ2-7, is GAGVSQSPSNKVTEKGKDVELRCDPISGHTALYWYRQSLGQGLEFLIYFQGNSAPDKSGLPSDRFSAERTGGSVSTLTIQRTQQEDSAVYLCASSRQVLGSYEQYFGPGTRLTVT.